The rows below give T cell receptor beta chains drawn from one sample of a study of vaccination effects on CD4 cells after COVID-19. Their recognized antigens are unknown. Sequencing used immunoSEQ multiplex PCR; TCRdb keeps in-frame clones, though not all of them. The sample includes approximately 30,000 clones, roughly 60% of them seen just once. The source material was CD4+ T cells from PBMCs cultured without peptide, sampled before COVID-19 vaccination. The source is a human donor who received a COVID-19 vaccine. Both conserved end residues are part of each CDR3. D genes are given only for firm matches. Where a row states a size, it is once, few, many or the class of an expanded clone; other rows omit it.

j_call v_call clone_size d_call cdr3_aa cdr3_nt
TRBJ2-3 TRBV6-5 once NA CATRAPSTDTQYF TGTGCCACAAGGGCCCCTAGCACAGATACGCAGTATTTT
TRBJ1-1 TRBV18 NA NA CASSPQGVAEAFF TGTGCCAGCTCACCACAGGGAGTCGCTGAAGCTTTCTTT
TRBJ1-5 TRBV29-1 NA NA CSVAFFNGPHQPQHF TGCAGCGTCGCCTTTTTTAACGGGCCCCATCAGCCCCAGCATTTT
TRBJ1-4 TRBV28 NA NA CASSDGTNEKLFF TGTGCCAGCAGCGACGGGACTAATGAAAAACTGTTTTTT
TRBJ2-3 TRBV7-8 NA NA CASSPGPTAADTQYF TGTGCCAGCAGCCCGGGTCCGACAGCCGCAGATACGCAGTATTTT
TRBJ1-6 TRBV7-9 once NA CAFRGRNSPLHF TGTGCCTTCCGCGGAAGGAATTCACCCCTCCACTTT
TRBJ1-5 TRBV5-6 few NA CASSSGGPNSNQPQHF TGTGCCAGCAGCTCCGGGGGACCGAATAGCAATCAGCCCCAGCATTTT
TRBJ1-2 TRBV5-4 once NA CASSSDSTRGYTF TGTGCCAGCAGTTCCGACAGTACGCGCGGCTACACCTTC
TRBJ2-1 TRBV6-6 NA NA CASRDNEQFF TGTGCCAGCAGAGACAATGAGCAGTTCTTC
TRBJ2-7 TRBV18 NA TRBD1 CASSPFSGGLSYEQYF TGTGCCAGCTCACCATTTTCAGGGGGCCTATCCTACGAGCAGTACTTC
TRBJ1-5 TRBV6-5 NA TRBD1 CASRAGTGMEQPQHF TGTGCCAGCAGGGCCGGGACAGGGATGGAGCAGCCCCAGCATTTT
TRBJ1-1 TRBV19 NA TRBD1 CASSQGQGGIEAFF TGTGCCAGTAGTCAAGGACAGGGGGGGATTGAAGCTTTCTTT